One sample yielded the 19 T cell receptor beta chains listed below, sequenced in a study of CD8 T cells in Susac syndrome. cDNA came from about 0.46 to 1 ug RNA primed by random hexamers. TCRdb reanalysed the immunoSEQ multiplex PCR reads using MiXCR and keeps one entry per CDR3 protein. The data show around 130,000 distinct CDR3 sequences, roughly 96% seen once. Input material: CD4+ T cells from PBMCs. Receptors originate from a human donor in good health.

The chain couples TRBV18 to TRBJ2-5; TRBD2 is a possible D gene (5 bases). This CDR3 spans 13 amino acids. The germline gives CDR1 KGHSH, CDR2 LQKENI. V lost 3 bases and J lost 5, with 10 bases in between. The CDR3 DNA is TGTGCCAGCTCACCCCCCCCGGGGGAGACCCAGTACTTC. Translating it yields CASSPPPGETQYF.

This sequence joins TRBV20-1 and TRBJ2-7; a weak D match, TRBD1 (5 bases). The ends were cut back, 3 bases at V and 6 bases at J, with 18 bases in the middle. Germline-derived CDR1 and CDR2 are DFQATT and SNEGSKA (reference sequence). This CDR3 has 14 residues. The CDR3 nucleotides read TGCAGTGCTAGTGGGGCGTTAGGGAATCCCGAGCAGTACTTC. This translates into CSASGALGNPEQYF.

This clonotype was picked up one time. This chain connects TRBV7-9 to TRBJ2-2, with 10 nucleotides matching TRBD1. CDR1 SEHNR and CDR2 FQNEAQ come from the germline V gene (reference sequence). J gave up 5 bases and V 4 bases, and 7 bases lay outside the gene matches. The CDR3 is 16 amino acids. The CDR3 DNA is TGTGCCAGCAGCTCGTCACCGGGACAGGGGACCGGGGAGCTGTTTTTT. Its translation: CASSSSPGQGTGELFF.

The chain joins TRBV2 to TRBJ2-5; D perhaps matches TRBD2 (6 bases). Looked up from germline, CDR1 is SNHLY and CDR2 is FYNNEI. There are 15 residues in the CDR3. V was clipped by 3 bases and J by 2 bases, with 13 bases between them. The CDR3: CASSDRGMRQETQYF. The CDR3 region has the DNA TGTGCCAGCAGTGATCGGGGGATGCGTCAAGAGACCCAGTACTTC.

The genes are TRBV3-1 and TRBJ2-5; the D gene could be TRBD1 or TRBD2 (5 bases each). Germline-derived CDR1 and CDR2 are LGHDT and YNNKEL (reference sequence). The CDR3 sequence is 13 residues long. The V gene lost 4 bases and the J gene lost 5 bases, with 11 bases spanning the gap. This CDR3 is CASSPAGAETQYF. The CDR3 nucleotides are TGTGCCAGCAGCCCTGCCGGGGCCGAGACCCAGTACTTC.

This clonotype occurred a few times. The chain carries TRBV5-1 and TRBJ2-7, with a possible D match to TRBD1 (5 bases). V was trimmed by 0 bases and J by 1 base, leaving 11 bases between them. Germline V gene data show CDR1 as SGHRS and CDR2 as YFSETQ. This CDR3 contains 15 residues. The CDR3 loop reads CASSLAVRDSYEQYF. The CDR3 region has the DNA TGCGCCAGCAGCTTGGCCGTCAGGGATTCCTACGAGCAGTACTTC.

The chain uses TRBV29-1 and TRBJ1-1; D gene unclear. The length of the CDR3 is 12 residues. Germline CDR1 and CDR2: SQVTM and ANQGSEA. The germline V and J ends were trimmed by 3 bases and 1 base, with 6 bases remaining between them. CDR3 sequence reads: CSVEWGNTEAFF. CDR3 DNA: TGCAGCGTTGAGTGGGGGAACACTGAAGCTTTCTTT.

This chain links TRBV30 with TRBJ1-3, with D possibly being TRBD1 (5 bases). Germline CDR1 and CDR2: GTSNPN and SVGIG (reference sequence). The V gene lost 4 bases and the J gene lost 0 bases, with 13 bases spanning the gap. The CDR3 is made up of 15 amino acids. In DNA form, the CDR3 reads TGTGCCTGGACTCTAGGGACCCTCTCTGGAAACACCATATATTTT. Amino acid sequence: CAWTLGTLSGNTIYF.

The CDR3 DNA follows: TGTGCCAGCAGTTACTCGTCCAGGGGCAGCAGACCCTTATATAGCAATCAGCCCCAGCATTTT. Residues: CASSYSSRGSRPLYSNQPQHF. The rearrangement links TRBV6-7 to TRBJ1-5; TRBD1 might be the D (6 bases). Being an ORF, TRBV6-7 has a function that is uncertain. Trimming stripped 0 bases from V and 0 bases from J, with 24 bases between. The CDR3 runs to 21 residues.

The chain links TRBV7-9 to TRBJ2-7; 9 bases map to TRBD1. This CDR3 has 14 amino acids. Germline values: CDR1 SEHNR, CDR2 FQNEAQ (reference sequence). V dropped 0 bases and J dropped 6; count of bases not matched to a gene: 3. The DNA for the CDR3 is TGTGCCAGCAGCTTAGCGCAGACAGGGGGCGAGCAGTACTTC. Amino acids: CASSLAQTGGEQYF. The full variable domain, its missing parts supplied by reference TRBV7-9 and TRBJ2-7, is DTGVSQNPRHKITKRGQNVTFRCDPISEHNRLYWYRQTLGQGPEFLTYFQNEAQLEKSRLLSDRFSAERPKGSFSTLEIQRTEQGDSAMYLCASSLAQTGGEQYFGPGTRLTVT.

The rearrangement uses TRBV24-1 and TRBJ2-1; TRBD1 might be the D (6 bases). Germline V gives CDR1 KGHDR, CDR2 SFDVKD. The CDR3 extends over 17 amino acids. V was pared by 3 bases and J by 3 bases, with 17 bases between. The CDR3 DNA sequence: TGTGCCACCAGTGATGTCCGTCAGGGGAATGACTACAATGAGCAGTTCTTC. It is translated as CATSDVRQGNDYNEQFF.

The chain combines TRBV18 with TRBJ1-2; D gene uncertain. From germline, CDR1 is KGHSH and CDR2 LQKENI. The V gene lost 0 bases and the J gene lost 2 bases, with 10 bases spanning the gap. This CDR3 has 15 amino acids. In nucleotides, the CDR3 is TGTGCCAGCTCACCACCGCACAGTTTGAACTATGGCTACACCTTC. It is translated as CASSPPHSLNYGYTF.

The chain joins TRBV27 to TRBJ2-7; TRBD1 is a possible D gene (5 bases). CDR3 length: 13 amino acids. V was pared by 2 bases and J by 4 bases, with 9 bases between. Germline V gene lookup returns CDR1 MNHEY and CDR2 SMNVEV (reference sequence). This chain's CDR3 is CASSLQSGYEQYF. The CDR3 coding sequence is TGTGCCAGCAGTTTACAGTCAGGGTACGAGCAGTACTTC.

The chain recombines TRBV5-1 with TRBJ2-3; tentative D call: TRBD1 (5 bases). The CDR3 totals 15 residues. CDR1 SGHRS and CDR2 YFSETQ come from the germline V gene. Trimming shortened V by 0 bases and J by 1 base, and 9 bases separated the two germline ends. DNA for the CDR3: TGCGCCAGCAGCTTGGTTCAGGGTCGCACAGATACGCAGTATTTT. Protein: CASSLVQGRTDTQYF.

The genes are TRBV29-1 and TRBJ2-5; 10 bases map to TRBD1. The CDR3 consists of 13 residues. With V trimmed by 7 bases and J by 5 bases, 7 bases remained unmatched. The V gene's germline CDR1 is SQVTM and CDR2 ANQGSEA. The CDR3 sequence is CSALPGQGETQYF. The DNA of the CDR3 is TGCAGCGCCCTACCGGGACAGGGGGAGACCCAGTACTTC.

This chain uses TRBV20-1 with TRBJ2-7, with 8 bases lining up with TRBD2. Per the germline V gene, CDR1 is DFQATT and CDR2 is SNEGSKA (reference sequence). The CDR3 is made up of 14 amino acids. V gave up 6 bases and J gave up 4 bases; unmatched junction bases: 11. CDR3 amino acids: CSAGPSGSIYEQYF. CDR3 nucleotides: TGCAGTGCCGGACCCAGCGGGAGTATTTACGAGCAGTACTTC.

This clonotype has just a few counts. This rearrangement joins TRBV11-2 to TRBJ2-2; D remains ambiguous. The CDR3 covers 13 residues. Trimming stripped 0 bases from V and 8 bases from J, with 7 bases between. Germline V gene data show CDR1 as SGHAT and CDR2 as FQNNGV. CDR3 nucleotide sequence: TGTGCCAGCAGCTTAGATCGGACGGGGGAGCTGTTTTTT. Amino acid sequence: CASSLDRTGELFF.

A word on this clonotype: One end of the junction varies from germline; a read error may be responsible. The CDR3 sequence is CASRLGQGPSYEQYF. For the CDR3, the DNA is TGCGCCAGCAGGTTGGGACAGGGACCTTCCTACGAGCAGTACTTC. This chain joins TRBV5-1 and TRBJ2-7, with 9 bases aligning to TRBD1. This CDR3 is built from 15 residues. The germline gives CDR1 SGHRS, CDR2 YFSETQ.

V gene TRBV7-2 combines with J gene TRBJ2-5; no definite D call. Germline V gene data show CDR1 as SGHTA and CDR2 as FQGNSA. The CDR3 runs 16 residues. V shed 1 base and J shed 0 bases, with 12 bases lying between them. Here the CDR3 DNA reads TGTGCCAGCAGCTTAGTCCAGGAGATGTACCAAGAGACCCAGTACTTC. Translation gives CASSLVQEMYQETQYF.